This T cell receptor (beta chain) was retrieved from a study of blood T cell repertoires in COVID-19. Under the authors' procedure: Nucleated cell counts were estimated from reference gene primer amplification. The data were produced by immunoSEQ multiplex PCR, yet TCRdb's version contains in-frame clones alone and is incomplete. V, J and clone size derive from that table, while D and trimming were established from the DNA sequence. Here the sample spans approximately 130,000 clones, around 86% being singletons. Germline CDR1 and CDR2: KGHSH and LQKENI. The J segment lost 2 bases and the V segment lost 3 bases, leaving 6 bases of the junction unmatched. This CDR3 is built from 16 residues.

The sample was PBMCs or T cells enriched from blood (not recorded which). This TCR derives from a man aged 25 to 40 who had recovered from COVID-19. The rearrangement uses TRBV18 and TRBJ2-3; the match to TRBD2 covers 9 bases. The CDR3 reads CASSPRLADDTDTQYF. The CDR3 nucleotides are TGTGCCAGCTCACCGAGACTAGCGGATGACACAGATACGCAGTATTTT.